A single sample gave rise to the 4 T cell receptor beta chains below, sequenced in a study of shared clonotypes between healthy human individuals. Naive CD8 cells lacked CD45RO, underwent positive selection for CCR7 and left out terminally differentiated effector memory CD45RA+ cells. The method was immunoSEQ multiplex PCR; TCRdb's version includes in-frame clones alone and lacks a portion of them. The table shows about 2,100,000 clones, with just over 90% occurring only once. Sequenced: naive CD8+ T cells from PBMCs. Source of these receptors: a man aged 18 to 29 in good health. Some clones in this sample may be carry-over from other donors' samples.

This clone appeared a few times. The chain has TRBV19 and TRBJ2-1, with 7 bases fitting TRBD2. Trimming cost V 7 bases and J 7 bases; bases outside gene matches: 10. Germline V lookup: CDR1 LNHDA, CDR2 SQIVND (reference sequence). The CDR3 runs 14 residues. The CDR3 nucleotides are TGTGCCAGTACTGGGAGGGGCGCATCAAATGAGCAGTTCTTC. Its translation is CASTGRGASNEQFF.

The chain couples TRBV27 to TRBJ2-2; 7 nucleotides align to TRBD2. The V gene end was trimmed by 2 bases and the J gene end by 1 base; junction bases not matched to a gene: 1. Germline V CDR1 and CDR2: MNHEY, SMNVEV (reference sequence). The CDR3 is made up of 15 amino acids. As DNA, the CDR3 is TGTGCCAGCAGTTTAGCTAGCGGGAACACCGGGGAGCTGTTTTTT. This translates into CASSLASGNTGELFF.

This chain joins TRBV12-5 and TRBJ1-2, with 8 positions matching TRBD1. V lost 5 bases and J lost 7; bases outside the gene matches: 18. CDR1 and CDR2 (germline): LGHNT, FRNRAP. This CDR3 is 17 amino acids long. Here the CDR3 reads CASGTDRDRNVWFGYTF. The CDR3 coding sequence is TGTGCTAGTGGTACGGACCGGGACAGGAACGTTTGGTTTGGCTACACCTTC.

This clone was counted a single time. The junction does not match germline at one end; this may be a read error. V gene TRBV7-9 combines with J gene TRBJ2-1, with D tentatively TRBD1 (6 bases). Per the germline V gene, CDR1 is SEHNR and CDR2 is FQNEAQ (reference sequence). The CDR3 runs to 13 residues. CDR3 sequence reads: CAGSQGPRNEQFF. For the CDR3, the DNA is TGTGCCGGCAGCCAGGGGCCCCGAAATGAGCAGTTCTTC.